This TCR beta chain derives from a study of cytomegalovirus exposure and HLA in healthy donors. Study results and limitations: The classifier reportedly diagnosed cytomegalovirus status with high specificity and sensitivity.

The study drew the donors from its 120-subject validation cohort, separate from the approximately 700-subject first cohort. This CDR3 is built from 18 residues. Germline-derived CDR1 and CDR2 are MGHRA and YSYEKL. V lost 0 bases, J lost 4 bases, and 12 bases stayed unmatched. The table came from immunoSEQ multiplex PCR; TCRdb's copy has only in-frame clones and leaves some out. The sample includes some 200,000 clones, around 83% seen only once; the top ten take roughly 12%. Regarding this clone: Its cognate antigen is unknown.

Material for sequencing was PBMCs. This TCR came from a woman aged 25 to 39 in good health and CMV-seropositive. The chain uses TRBV4-1 and TRBJ1-2; 9 bases align to TRBD1. CDR3 sequence: CASSQDPQGAISTYGYTF. The CDR3, as DNA: TGCGCCAGCAGCCAAGATCCACAGGGGGCAATATCAACCTATGGCTACACCTTC.